The 11 T cell receptor beta chains given below trace back to one sample, sequenced in a study of cytomegalovirus exposure and HLA in healthy donors (TCRdb year 2017). Library generation was performed with the immunoSEQ multiplex PCR assay. TCRdb retrieved this table from immuneACCESS and kept in-frame rearrangements only. Not all clones are present; in checked studies, unresolved V genes account for under half, and no reason is known for the remainder. The sample table shows almost 65,000 clones, and approximately 90% are seen once. Clones ranked in the top ten supply approximately 1.7% of the sample. The sequencing input was PBMCs. These receptors were collected from a woman aged 18 to 35 in good health and CMV-seronegative.

The chain is built from TRBV7-6 and TRBJ2-3; 9 nucleotides line up with TRBD2. This CDR3 is 16 amino acids long. The germline CDR1 and CDR2 sequences are SGHVS and FNYEAQ. The V and J ends lost 1 base and 0 bases, in that order; junction bases with no gene match: 2. DNA for the CDR3: TGTGCCAGCAGCTTAGGTGCGGGGGGGAGCACAGATACGCAGTATTTT. Protein product: CASSLGAGGSTDTQYF.

The chain links TRBV29-1 to TRBJ2-7, with D perhaps matching TRBD1 (6 bases). The V and J ends lost 2 bases and 0 bases respectively, with 14 bases between them. Germline V gene sequence: CDR1 SQVTM, CDR2 ANQGSEA. The CDR3 is made up of 15 amino acids. CDR3 DNA: TGCAGCGTTGAACAGGACAGAGGACTCTCCTACGAGCAGTACTTC. This codes for CSVEQDRGLSYEQYF.

This chain joins TRBV19 and TRBJ2-7; 9 bases are shared with TRBD2. The CDR3 loop spans 15 amino acids. Trimming took 6 bases from V and 2 from J; bases not matched to a gene: 8. From germline, CDR1 is LNHDA and CDR2 SQIVND (reference sequence). CDR3 region: CASSHGAGGPYEQYF. For the CDR3, the DNA is TGTGCCAGTAGCCACGGAGCGGGGGGTCCCTACGAGCAGTACTTC. The full variable domain, its missing parts supplied by reference TRBV19 and TRBJ2-7, is DGGITQSPKYLFRKEGQNVTLSCEQNLNHDAMYWYRQDPGQGLRLIYYSQIVNDFQKGDIAEGYSVSREKKESFPLTVTSAQKNPTAFYLCASSHGAGGPYEQYFGPGTRLTVT.

By share, this clone ranks as medium-sized. The gene calls are TRBV4-2 and TRBJ2-7; 7 nucleotides agree with TRBD2. V lost 1 base to trimming and J lost 2 bases; unmatched junction nucleotides: 11. The length of the CDR3 is 17 residues. Looked up from germline, CDR1 is LGHNA and CDR2 is YNFKEQ. CDR3 loop: CASSQVTSEIHTYEQYF. CDR3 DNA: TGTGCCAGCAGCCAAGTAACTAGCGAGATCCATACCTACGAGCAGTACTTC.

This chain uses TRBV4-3 with TRBJ1-2; no clear D. Per germline, CDR1 LGHNA and CDR2 YSLEER. The CDR3 loop spans 15 amino acids. V was cut by 1 base and J by 3 bases, with 12 bases left in between. In nucleotides, the CDR3 is TGCGCCAGCAGCCAAGGGCGGCAAAACTACTATGGCTACACCTTC. It encodes CASSQGRQNYYGYTF.

V gene TRBV7-9 combines with J gene TRBJ1-3; TRBD1 aligns across 7 bases. CDR1 is SEHNR, CDR2 FQNEAQ, per germline (reference sequence). The junction had 5 bases not matched to a gene; V was cut back by 6 bases and J by 3 bases. This CDR3 comprises 14 residues. The DNA of the CDR3 is TGTGCCAGCAGGCCTACAGGGGATGGAAACACCATATATTTT. It codes for CASRPTGDGNTIYF.

The rearrangement links TRBV30 to TRBJ1-1; D is unclear. Germline values: CDR1 GTSNPN, CDR2 SVGIG (reference sequence). CDR3 length: 13 residues. The germline V and J ends were trimmed by 2 bases and 3 bases, with 10 bases remaining between them. CDR3 loop: CAWSTGKYTEAFF. The CDR3 DNA is TGTGCCTGGAGTACGGGGAAGTACACTGAAGCTTTCTTT.

The rearrangement joins TRBV9 to TRBJ2-1; TRBD2 matches 10 bases. The CDR3 spans 16 residues. Germline-derived CDR1 and CDR2 are SGDLS and YYNGEE. V lost 3 bases to trimming and J lost 0 bases; unmatched junction nucleotides: 3. CDR3 sequence reads: CASSEVAGGSYNEQFF. The CDR3 coding sequence is TGTGCCAGCAGCGAGGTAGCGGGAGGCTCCTACAATGAGCAGTTCTTC.

This clone was seen once. The CDR3 sequence: CASSPAGTPYQETQYF. The CDR3 nucleotides are TGCGCCAGCAGCCCCGCCGGTACGCCCTACCAAGAGACCCAGTACTTC. The rearrangement joins TRBV5-1 to TRBJ2-5; no definite D call. The CDR3 is 16 residues long. Trimming took off 4 bases at V and 0 bases at J, with 16 bases between the two ends. Germline assignment: CDR1 SGHRS and CDR2 YFSETQ.

The chain combines TRBV30 with TRBJ1-1; the match to TRBD1 covers 7 bases. The junction had 3 bases not matched to a gene; V was cut back by 5 bases and J by 0 bases. The CDR3 length is 13 residues. Germline-derived CDR1 and CDR2 are GTSNPN and SVGIG (reference sequence). CDR3 nucleotide sequence: TGTGCCTGGGGGACAGAGATGAACACTGAAGCTTTCTTT. Its protein is CAWGTEMNTEAFF.

The chain joins TRBV7-6 to TRBJ2-5, with D perhaps TRBD1 (5 bases). Germline V gene sequence: CDR1 SGHVS, CDR2 FNYEAQ. CDR3 length: 15 residues. V was cut by 6 bases and J by 5 bases, with 19 bases left in between. The CDR3 region is CASRLSPGPRETQYF. The CDR3 bases are TGTGCCAGCAGGTTAAGTCCAGGGCCCCGGGAGACCCAGTACTTC. Full variable domain (outside the CDR3, taken from reference TRBV7-6 and TRBJ2-5): GAGVSQSPRYKVTKRGQDVALRCDPISGHVSLYWYRQALGQGPEFLTYFNYEAQQDKSGLPNDRFSAERPEGSISTLTIQRTEQRDSAMYRCASRLSPGPRETQYFGPGTRLLVL.